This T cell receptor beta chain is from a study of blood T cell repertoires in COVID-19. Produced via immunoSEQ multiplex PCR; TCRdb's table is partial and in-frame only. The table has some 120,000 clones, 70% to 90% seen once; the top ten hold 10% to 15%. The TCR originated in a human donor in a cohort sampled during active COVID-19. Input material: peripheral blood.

The CDR3 DNA follows: TGTGCCAGCAGTCGGACAGGGTTGGGCTATGGCTACACCTTC. As protein: CASSRTGLGYGYTF. The J gene is TRBJ1-2, the V gene TRBV6-5; TRBD1 matches at 8 bases. The CDR3 totals 14 residues. The V gene's germline CDR1 is MNHEY and CDR2 SVGAGI. Trimming at V came to 5 bases and at J to 4 bases, leaving 6 bases not matched to a gene.